This is a list of T cell receptor beta chains from one sample in a study of cytomegalovirus exposure and HLA in healthy donors. The table came from immunoSEQ multiplex PCR; TCRdb's copy has only in-frame clones and leaves some out. The sample has fewer than 300,000 clones; roughly 90% are singletons. The sample taken for sequencing was PBMCs. Source of these receptors: a young woman in good health and CMV-seronegative. Both conserved end residues are part of each CDR3. Each record gives: J gene, clone size, D gene, V gene, CDR3 DNA, CDR3 protein. The D gene is left open where the match is weak. A row's size may be missing; if present it is once, few, many or a size class.

TRBJ2-5 | . | . | TRBV27 | TGTGCCAGCAGTTTATACAGACAAGAGACCCAGTACTTC | CASSLYRQETQYF
TRBJ1-1 | . | . | TRBV10-1 | TGCGCCAGCAGCGACACCAACACTGAAGCTTTCTTT | CASSDTNTEAFF
TRBJ2-7 | . | . | TRBV4-1 | TGCGCCAGCAGCCAAGAGCCACGCGACGAGCAGTACTTC | CASSQEPRDEQYF
TRBJ2-3 | . | TRBD1 | TRBV5-1 | TGCGCCAGCAGCTTGGTGGGGACAGGGGCGCATACGCAGTATTTT | CASSLVGTGAHTQYF
TRBJ2-7 | . | . | TRBV11-2 | TGTGCCAGCAGCCAGGGGAAATACGGAGATTCGCCCAGAAAGTACTTC | CASSQGKYGDSPRKYF
TRBJ1-1 | . | TRBD1 | TRBV25-1 | TGTGCCAGCAGTGAAATCGGACAGGGGGCCACTGAAGCTTTCTTT | CASSEIGQGATEAFF
TRBJ2-1 | . | TRBD2 | TRBV19 | TGTGCCAGTAGTATATGGGGGCTAGCGGGGCTGCAGTTCTTC | CASSIWGLAGLQFF
TRBJ2-5 | . | . | TRBV11-1 | TGTGCCAGCAGCCGCGACGAGGGATGGCAAGAGACCCAGTACTTC | CASSRDEGWQETQYF
TRBJ1-1 | . | . | TRBV6-5 | TGTGCCAGCAGTTACTCTTTATCCCCCGTCACTGAAGCTTTCTTT | CASSYSLSPVTEAFF
TRBJ2-1 | once | TRBD2 | TRBV4-1 | TGCGCCAGCAGCCAAGTAGCGGGGGTAGCCTACAATGAGCAGTTCTTC | CASSQVAGVAYNEQFF
TRBJ2-2 | . | TRBD1 | TRBV19 | TGTGCCAGCCACAAGGGACAGACTAACACCGGGGAGCTGTTTTTT | CASHKGQTNTGELFF
TRBJ2-2 | . | TRBD1 | TRBV15 | TGTGCCACCAGGCTGGGACAGCCGAACACCGGGGAGCTGTTTTTT | CATRLGQPNTGELFF
TRBJ2-7 | . | . | TRBV28 | TGTGCCAGCACCCCCCCCGGCGAGCAGTACTTC | CASTPPGEQYF
TRBJ2-3 | . | TRBD2 | TRBV13 | TGTGCCAGCAGCTTATTTTTAGCGGGACGCACAGATACGCAGTATTTT | CASSLFLAGRTDTQYF
TRBJ2-3 | . | . | TRBV6-5 | TGTGCCACCAGGGACTCCACAGATACGCAGTATTTT | CATRDSTDTQYF